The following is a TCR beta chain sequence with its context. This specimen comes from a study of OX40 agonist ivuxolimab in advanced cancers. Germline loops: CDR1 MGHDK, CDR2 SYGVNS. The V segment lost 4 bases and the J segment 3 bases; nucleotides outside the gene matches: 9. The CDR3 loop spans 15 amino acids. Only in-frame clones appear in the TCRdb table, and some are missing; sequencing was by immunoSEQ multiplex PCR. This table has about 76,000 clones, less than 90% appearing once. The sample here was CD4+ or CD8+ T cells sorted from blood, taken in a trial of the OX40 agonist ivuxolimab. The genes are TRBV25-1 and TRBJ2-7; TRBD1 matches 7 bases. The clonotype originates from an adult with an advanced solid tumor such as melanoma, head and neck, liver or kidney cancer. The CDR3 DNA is TGTGCCAGCAGTGCCTCAGAGGGGGCAGGCTACGAGCAGTACTTC. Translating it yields CASSASEGAGYEQYF.